Listed here are 5 T cell receptor beta chains from one sample, sequenced in a study of technical replicates of blood from several donors. Profiled with immunoSEQ multiplex PCR; TCRdb holds only in-frame clones, not every one. The sample gives 98,000 or so clones, 90% to 96% of which show up once; roughly 0.23% is in the top ten. The sequenced sample was T cells isolated from PBMCs. The receptors were gathered from a human donor in good health.

This rearrangement joins TRBV2 to TRBJ2-1, with 7 positions matching TRBD2. J lost 4 bases, V lost 3 bases, and 6 bases had no gene match. CDR1 is SNHLY and CDR2 is FYNNEI in the germline V gene. This CDR3 is 15 amino acids long. The CDR3 region is CASSDWGGRYNEQFF. CDR3 sequence (DNA): TGTGCCAGCAGTGACTGGGGGGGTAGGTACAATGAGCAGTTCTTC.

The rearrangement links TRBV5-1 to TRBJ2-1, with TRBD1 identical over 9 bases. Germline CDR1 reads SGHRS; CDR2 reads YFSETQ. The V segment lost 3 bases and the J segment 0 bases; nucleotides outside the gene matches: 4. The CDR3 covers 16 residues. CDR3 sequence: CASSSRGQGSYNEQFF. The CDR3 coding sequence is TGCGCCAGCAGCTCGAGGGGACAGGGCTCCTACAATGAGCAGTTCTTC.

CDR3 protein: CASSYLLRLQSYEQYF. CDR3 in DNA: TGTGCCAGCAGCTACCTTCTTCGACTCCAATCCTACGAGCAGTACTTC. This rearrangement joins TRBV7-8 to TRBJ2-7; D gene unclear. The CDR3 has 16 amino acids. V lost 4 bases and J lost 1, with 17 bases in between. Germline values: CDR1 SGHVS, CDR2 FQNEAQ.

As concerns this clone: One junction end does not reproduce the germline sequence, and a read error may be involved. CDR3 region: CASIVPRGPYF. CDR3 sequence (DNA): TGTGCCAGCATCGTCCCCAGGGGACCATATTTT. This chain joins TRBV6-6 and TRBJ1-5; D might be TRBD1 (6 bases). Germline lookup yields CDR1 MNHNY and CDR2 SVGAGI (reference sequence). The CDR3 runs 11 residues.

The chain has TRBV5-5 and TRBJ1-5; D call uncertain. The length of the CDR3 is 14 residues. V lost 2 bases, J lost 1 base, and 7 bases lay in between. Germline V gene lookup returns CDR1 SGHKS and CDR2 YYEKEE (reference sequence). The CDR3 bases are TGTGCCAGCAGCTTAAGAGGAAGCAATCAGCCCCAGCATTTT. It translates to CASSLRGSNQPQHF.